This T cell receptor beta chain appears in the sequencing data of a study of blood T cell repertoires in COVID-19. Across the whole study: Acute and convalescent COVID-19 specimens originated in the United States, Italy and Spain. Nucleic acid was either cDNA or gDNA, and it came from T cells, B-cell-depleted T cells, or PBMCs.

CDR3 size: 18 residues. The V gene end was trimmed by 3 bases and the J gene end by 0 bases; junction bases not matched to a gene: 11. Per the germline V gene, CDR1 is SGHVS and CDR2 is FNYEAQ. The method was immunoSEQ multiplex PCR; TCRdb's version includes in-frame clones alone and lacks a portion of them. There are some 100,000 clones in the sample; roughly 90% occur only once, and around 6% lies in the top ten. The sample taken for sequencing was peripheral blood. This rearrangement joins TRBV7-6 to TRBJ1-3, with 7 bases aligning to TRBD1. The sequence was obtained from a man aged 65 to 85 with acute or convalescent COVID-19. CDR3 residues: CASSFLQGGALSGNTIYF. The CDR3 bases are TGTGCCAGCAGCTTCTTACAAGGGGGCGCCCTCTCTGGAAACACCATATATTTT.